The T cell receptor (beta chain) described here comes from a study of blood T cell repertoires in COVID-19. Study-wide background: Collection of acute and convalescent COVID-19 samples took place in the United States, Italy and Spain. PBMCs, B-cell-depleted T cells, or T cells were the source of the cDNA or gDNA that made up the material.

V trimming: 2 bases; J trimming: 6 bases; junction bases outside the gene matches: 12. The CDR3 is 17 amino acids. The germline CDR1 and CDR2 sequences are SGHTA and FQGTGA. Per the original methods: Quantification of nucleated cells was approximated via reference gene primer amplification. Produced via immunoSEQ multiplex PCR; TCRdb's table is partial and in-frame only. The D gene and trimming were derived from the DNA, and the V and J assignments and clone size from that table. The sample carries 45,000 to 50,000 clones, over 80% recorded once. V and J are TRBV7-3 and TRBJ2-3; the match to TRBD1 covers 9 bases. The sequence came from a man between 65 and 85 years old with acute or convalescent COVID-19. Sequenced material: peripheral blood. The CDR3 loop is CASSLFAGTGSRDTQYF. In DNA, the CDR3 is TGTGCCAGCAGCTTATTTGCCGGGACAGGGAGTCGGGATACGCAGTATTTT.